The present TCR beta chain was sequenced within a study of CDR3 diversity in severe acne (dated by TCRdb to about 2019). Libraries came from PCR. The sequencer listed for this sample is Illumina HiSeq 2000. TCRdb trimmed public reads at Q25 via fastp, called clones via MiXCR and kept in-frame beta chains. Rows with one shared CDR3 protein collapse into an entry with the most common genes and DNA. The sample table lists about 76,000 distinct CDR3 sequences, roughly 51% of them with a count of one. The top ten clonotypes cover around an eighth of the sample. V is pruned by 1 base and J by 4 bases, leaving 0 bases of the junction without a gene match. The germline V gene (reference sequence) provides CDR1 LGHDT and CDR2 YNNKEL. From the cysteine through the phenylalanine, the CDR3 covers 14 amino acids. CDR3 DNA is the only sequence kept; it has 42 bases, read in frame from the first base. About this clonotype: The antigen it recognizes is unknown. No much larger clone is present one base from it, and per-base qualities are unavailable.

This receptor was obtained from a male donor in good health, without acne. Sequencing input: blood. The sequence is built from TRBV3-1 and TRBJ2-2; 7 bases in the middle match TRBD2. The DNA sequence is given as TGTGCCAGCAGCCAAGGCGGGAGCACCGGGGAGCTGTTTTTT. Translated, this gives CASSQGGSTGELFF.